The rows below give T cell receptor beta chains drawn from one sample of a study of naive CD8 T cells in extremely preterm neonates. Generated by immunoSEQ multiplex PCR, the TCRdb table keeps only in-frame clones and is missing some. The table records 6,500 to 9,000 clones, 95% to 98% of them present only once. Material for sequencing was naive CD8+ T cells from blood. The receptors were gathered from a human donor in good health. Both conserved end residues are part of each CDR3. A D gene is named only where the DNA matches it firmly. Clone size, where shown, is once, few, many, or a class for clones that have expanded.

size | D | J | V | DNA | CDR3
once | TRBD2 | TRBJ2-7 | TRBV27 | TGTGCCAGCAGTTTACTAGCGGGAAGTTACGAGCAGTACTTC | CASSLLAGSYEQYF
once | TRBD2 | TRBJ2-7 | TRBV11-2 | TGTGCCAGCAGCTTATCAGCGGGAGCCTACGAGCAGTACTTC | CASSLSAGAYEQYF
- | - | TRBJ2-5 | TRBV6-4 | TGTGCCAGCAGTGACTCGGGGGGAGGCCACCAAGATACCCAGTACTTC | CASSDSGGGHQDTQYF
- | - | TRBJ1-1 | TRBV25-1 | TGTGCCAGCAGGTCACCGGGGGGGCTCATGAACACTGAAGCTTTCTTT | CASRSPGGLMNTEAFF
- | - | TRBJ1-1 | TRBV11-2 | TGTGCCAGCAGCTCGGGTCCTGCGGTGGCTGAAGCTTTCTTT | CASSSGPAVAEAFF
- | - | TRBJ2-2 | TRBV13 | TGTGCCAGCAGCTTAGGAGAGCCTCCTGCGTCCGGGGAGCTGTTTTTT | CASSLGEPPASGELFF
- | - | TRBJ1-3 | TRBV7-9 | TGTGCCAGCCCCGGGGGAGGACCTGGAAACACCATATATTTT | CASPGGGPGNTIYF
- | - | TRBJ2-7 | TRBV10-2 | TGCGCCAGCAGTGATCGGGCGGGACCTTCCTACGAGCAGTACTTC | CASSDRAGPSYEQYF
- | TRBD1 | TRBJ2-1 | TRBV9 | TGTGCCAGCAGCCTCTCAGGCGGGGGACAGGGGAACAATGAGCAGTTCTTC | CASSLSGGGQGNNEQFF
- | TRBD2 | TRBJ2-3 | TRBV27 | TGTGCCAGCAGTTCGGGACGAGGGACTAGCGAGGCGTATTTT | CASSSGRGTSEAYF
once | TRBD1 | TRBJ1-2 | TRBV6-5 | TGTGCCAGCAGTTTAAGCGGACAGGCTAACTATGGCTACACCTTC | CASSLSGQANYGYTF
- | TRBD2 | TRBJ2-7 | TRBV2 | TGTGCCAGCAGCTCCGGACTAGAGGGCTACGAGCAGTACTTC | CASSSGLEGYEQYF
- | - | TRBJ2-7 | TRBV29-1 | TGCAGCGTAACACTAGCTCTATCGCCCTACGAGCAGTACTTC | CSVTLALSPYEQYF
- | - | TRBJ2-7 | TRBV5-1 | TGCGCCAGCAGCTCCGCCGGGTCCTCCTACGAGCAGTACTTC | CASSSAGSSYEQYF
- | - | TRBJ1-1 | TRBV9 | TGTGCCAGCAGCGCGGGGGGCGGAATGAACACTGAAGCTTTCTTT | CASSAGGGMNTEAFF
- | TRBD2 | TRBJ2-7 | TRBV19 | TGTGCCAGTTCGGGAGCGGGAGCCTACGAGCAGTACTTC | CASSGAGAYEQYF
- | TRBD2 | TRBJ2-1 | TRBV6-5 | TGTGCGCTTAGGCTCCCAAAGCGGGAGGGGGATGAGCAGTTCTTC | CALRLPKREGDEQFF
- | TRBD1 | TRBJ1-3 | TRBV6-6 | TGTGCCAGCAGTGCGACAGGGGGCTTTGGAAACACCATATATTTT | CASSATGGFGNTIYF
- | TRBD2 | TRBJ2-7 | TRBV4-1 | TGCGCCAGCAGCCAAGATCAATCTAGCGGGAGCTATGAGCAGTACTTC | CASSQDQSSGSYEQYF
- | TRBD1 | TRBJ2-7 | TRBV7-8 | TGTGCCAGCAGCTCGAGACAGGGGGAGTCCTACGAGCAGTACTTC | CASSSRQGESYEQYF
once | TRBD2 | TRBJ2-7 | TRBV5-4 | TGTGCCAGCAGCCCGGAACGCGGGAGGATCTACGAGCAGTACTTC | CASSPERGRIYEQYF
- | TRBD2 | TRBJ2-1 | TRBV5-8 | TGTGCCAGCAGACCCGGGACTAGCGGGAGACAGCAGTTCTTC | CASRPGTSGRQQFF
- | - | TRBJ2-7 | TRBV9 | TGTGCCAGCAGCGTAGAGGGGGGGGCTGCGGAGCAGTACTTC | CASSVEGGAAEQYF
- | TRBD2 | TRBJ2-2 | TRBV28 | TGTGCCAGCAGTTCCACCCTCTACCTAGCGGGAGTTGACACCGGGGAGCTGTTTTTT | CASSSTLYLAGVDTGELFF
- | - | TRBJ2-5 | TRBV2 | TGTGCCAGCAGTGATGTGAACAGGGCAGATACCCAGTACTTC | CASSDVNRADTQYF
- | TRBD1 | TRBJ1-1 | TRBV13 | TGTGCCAGCAGCCAATCTCAGGGACAGGAAGCTTTCTTT | CASSQSQGQEAFF
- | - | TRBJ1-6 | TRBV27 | TGTGCCAGCAGTTTTGGCAGGAGGAGCTCCTATAATTCACCCCTCCACTTT | CASSFGRRSSYNSPLHF
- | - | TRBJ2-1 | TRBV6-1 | TGTGCCAGCAGTGAAGTTGGCGGGACCACTAGAGGGACTCTAGAAAATGAGCAGTTCTTC | CASSEVGGTTRGTLENEQFF
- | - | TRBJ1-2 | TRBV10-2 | TGCGCCAGCAGTGCCGGGGGGGGTAACCTCTATGGCTACACCTTC | CASSAGGGNLYGYTF
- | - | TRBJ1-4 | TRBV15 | TGTGCCACCAGCAGACAGGGCGGCGATGAAAAACTGTTTTTT | CATSRQGGDEKLFF
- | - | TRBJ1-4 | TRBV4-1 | TGCGCCAGCAGCCAAGGCATCTTCAGGTTGAATGAAAAACTGTTTTTT | CASSQGIFRLNEKLFF
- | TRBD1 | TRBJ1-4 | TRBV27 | TGTGCCAGCAGTTTAGGGACAGGGGGGAATGAAAAACTGTTTTTT | CASSLGTGGNEKLFF
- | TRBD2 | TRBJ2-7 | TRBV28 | TGTGCCAGCATGGGCCTAGCGGGGTCCTACGAGCAGTACTTC | CASMGLAGSYEQYF
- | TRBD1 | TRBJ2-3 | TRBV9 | TGTGCCAGCAGCGTAACAGGGGGCGTTTCTAGCACAGATACGCAGTATTTT | CASSVTGGVSSTDTQYF
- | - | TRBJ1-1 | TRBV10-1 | TGCGCCAGCAGTGAGTCTGGTGGCGGTGAGGCTTTCTTT | CASSESGGGEAFF
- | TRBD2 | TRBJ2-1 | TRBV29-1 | TGCAGCGTTGAAGGAGTAGTAGCGGGAGGGCCAAACAATGAGCAGTTCTTC | CSVEGVVAGGPNNEQFF
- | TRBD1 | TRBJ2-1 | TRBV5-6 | TGTGCCAGCAGCCTGACAGGGGAGAACAATGAGCAGTTCTTC | CASSLTGENNEQFF
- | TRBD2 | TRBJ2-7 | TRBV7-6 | TGTGCCAGCAGCTTGACTAGCGGGAGTTTCTACGAGCAGTACTTC | CASSLTSGSFYEQYF
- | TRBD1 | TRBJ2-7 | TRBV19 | TGTGCCAGTAGTATACCCGGACAGGGTCGTCACGAGCAGTACTTC | CASSIPGQGRHEQYF
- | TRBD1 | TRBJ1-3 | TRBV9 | TGTGCCAGCTCGGGACAGGGAGCAGCCGTCTCTGGAAACACCATATATTTT | CASSGQGAAVSGNTIYF
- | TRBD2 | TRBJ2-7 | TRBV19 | TGTGCCAGTGGTTCGGGACTAGCTGCCGAGCAGTACTTC | CASGSGLAAEQYF